This note documents a single T cell receptor beta chain sequence. This cohort consisted of healthy bone marrow donors. The data are from a study of cytomegalovirus exposure and HLA in healthy donors. This CDR3 spans 17 amino acids. Germline loops: CDR1 MGHRA, CDR2 YSYEKL. The germline V and J ends were trimmed by 1 base and 7 bases, with 17 bases remaining between them. 13 Jbeta primers and 60 Vbeta primers were used for the PCR. The table came from immunoSEQ multiplex PCR; TCRdb's copy has only in-frame clones and leaves some out. The table lists about 250,000 clones, more than 55% of them singletons.

This rearrangement joins TRBV4-1 to TRBJ1-6, with TRBD1 as a possible D gene (6 bases). Specimen: PBMCs. The TCR was taken from a female donor in good health and CMV-seronegative. The CDR3 is CASSQARGDRTNSPLHF. CDR3 DNA: TGCGCCAGCAGCCAAGCTCGAGGAGACAGGACGAATTCACCCCTCCACTTT.